The clone carrying this TCR beta chain has only one observation. These data originate in a study of blood T cell repertoires in COVID-19. Study-level background: From T cells, B-cell-depleted T cells, or PBMCs came the material, which was cDNA or gDNA.

V was pared by 4 bases and J by 13 bases, with 14 bases between. CDR3 length: 13 residues. In the original processing: Reference gene primer amplification gave estimated nucleated cell counts. TCRdb's copy holds only in-frame clones and misses some; the assay was immunoSEQ multiplex PCR. V and J calls and clone size come straight from that table; D and trimming were deduced from the DNA. The repertoire includes 210,000 or so clones, around nine tenths of them detected once, and less than 3.5% sits in the top ten. Sequenced input: peripheral blood. The TCR sequence derives from a woman aged 55-70 years with acute or convalescent COVID-19. The rearrangement joins TRBV12-3 or TRBV12-4 to TRBJ1-6; D gene uncertain. CDR3 in amino acids: CASSSSRGLPLHF. The CDR3 nucleotides are TGTGCCAGCAGTTCATCGAGAGGCCTTCCCCTCCACTTT.